Here is one TCR beta chain with its context. The target antigen is unknown. After 5'RACE with constant-segment primers, TCR alpha and TCR beta cDNA libraries carrying sample barcodes and UMIs were obtained. TCRdb ran MiXCR on the 5' RACE reads and lists one entry per CDR3 protein. Here the sample spans under 300,000 distinct CDR3 sequences, roughly 8% being singletons. This entry is derived from a study of T-cell memory formation after mild COVID-19. General observations from the study: A subset of responding clones appeared in pre-infection memory, suggesting cross-reactive memory joined. Clones that contracted clustered mainly in CM and EM if CD4+ and in EMRA if CD8+.

V lost 3 bases, J lost 11 bases, and 16 bases lay in between. CDR1 is MGHRA, CDR2 YSYEKL, per germline. The CDR3 length is 14 residues. The sequenced material came from PBMCs or a T cell subset sorted from them (not recorded which). The sequence was collected from a man aged 18 to 35 who had mild COVID-19 (a few samples of this study predate the infection). Cell type and time point are not known. The rearrangement uses TRBV4-1 and TRBJ1-4; D unresolved. The CDR3 DNA reads as TGCGCCAGCAGCCAGATAATGGACGGCTCGAAACTGTTTTTT. It is translated as CASSQIMDGSKLFF.